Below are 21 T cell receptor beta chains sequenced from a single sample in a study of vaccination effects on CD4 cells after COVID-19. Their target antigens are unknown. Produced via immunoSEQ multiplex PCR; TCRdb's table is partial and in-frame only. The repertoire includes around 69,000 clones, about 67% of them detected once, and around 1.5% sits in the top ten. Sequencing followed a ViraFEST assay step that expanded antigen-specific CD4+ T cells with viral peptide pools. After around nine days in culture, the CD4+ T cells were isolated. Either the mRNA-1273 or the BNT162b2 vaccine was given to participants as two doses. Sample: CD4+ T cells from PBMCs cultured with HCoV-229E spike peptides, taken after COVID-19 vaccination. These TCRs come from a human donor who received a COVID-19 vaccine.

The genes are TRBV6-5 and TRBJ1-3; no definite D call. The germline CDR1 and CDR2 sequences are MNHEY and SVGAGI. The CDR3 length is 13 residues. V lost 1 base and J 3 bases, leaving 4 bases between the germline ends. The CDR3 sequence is CASSYLGGNTIYF. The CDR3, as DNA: TGTGCCAGCAGTTACTTAGGTGGAAACACCATATATTTT.

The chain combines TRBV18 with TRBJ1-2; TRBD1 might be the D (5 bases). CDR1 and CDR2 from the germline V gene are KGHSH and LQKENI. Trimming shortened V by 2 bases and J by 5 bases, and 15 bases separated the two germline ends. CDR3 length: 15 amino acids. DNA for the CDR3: TGTGCCAGCTCACCAATCGGGACGGACGGATATGGCTACACCTTC. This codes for CASSPIGTDGYGYTF.

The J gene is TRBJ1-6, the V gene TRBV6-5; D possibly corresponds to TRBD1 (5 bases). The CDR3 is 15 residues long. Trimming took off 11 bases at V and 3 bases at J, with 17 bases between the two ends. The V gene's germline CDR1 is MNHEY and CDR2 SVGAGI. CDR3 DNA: TGTGCCTCCAAGCAGGGCCTAATCTATAATTCACCCCTCCACTTT. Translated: CASKQGLIYNSPLHF.

The CDR3 reads CASSSQGAETQYF. The DNA of the CDR3 is TGTGCCAGCAGTTCTCAGGGGGCAGAGACCCAGTACTTC. This sequence joins TRBV6-5 and TRBJ2-5; 8 nucleotides align to TRBD1. CDR1 MNHEY and CDR2 SVGAGI come from the germline V gene. J gave up 4 bases and V 4 bases, and 2 bases lay outside the gene matches. This CDR3 spans 13 amino acids.

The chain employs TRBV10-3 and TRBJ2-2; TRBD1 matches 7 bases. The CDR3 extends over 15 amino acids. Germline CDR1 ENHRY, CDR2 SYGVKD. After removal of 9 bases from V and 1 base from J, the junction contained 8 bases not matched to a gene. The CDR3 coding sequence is TGTGCCATAGCAATAGGGACAGTGAACACCGGGGAGCTGTTTTTT. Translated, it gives CAIAIGTVNTGELFF.

The CDR3, as DNA: TGTGCCAGCAGTTGGGGGGGACAGGGTAACCCCACTGGAAACACCATATATTTT. As protein: CASSWGGQGNPTGNTIYF. The rearrangement uses TRBV5-4 and TRBJ1-3; 9 bases map to TRBD1. Trimming at V came to 5 bases and at J to 2 bases, leaving 14 bases not matched to a gene. CDR1 is SGHNT and CDR2 is YYREEE in the germline V gene (reference sequence). The CDR3 covers 18 residues. Drawing the rest from reference TRBV5-4 and TRBJ1-3, the complete variable domain is ETGVTQSPTHLIKTRGQQVTLRCSSQSGHNTVSWYQQALGQGPQFIFQYYREEENGRGNFPPRFSGLQFPNYSSELNVNALELDDSALYLCASSWGGQGNPTGNTIYFGEGSWLTVV.

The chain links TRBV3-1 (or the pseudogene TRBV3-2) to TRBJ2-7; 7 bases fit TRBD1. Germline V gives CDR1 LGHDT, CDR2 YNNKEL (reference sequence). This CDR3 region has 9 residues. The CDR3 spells CASSRDRVV. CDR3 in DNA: TGTGCCAGCAGCCGAGACAGGGTGGTC.

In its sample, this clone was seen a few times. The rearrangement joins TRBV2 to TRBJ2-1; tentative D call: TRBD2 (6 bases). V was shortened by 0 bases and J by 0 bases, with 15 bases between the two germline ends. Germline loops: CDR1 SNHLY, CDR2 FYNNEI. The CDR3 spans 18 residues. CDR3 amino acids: CASSEAPVAASSYNEQFF. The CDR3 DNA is TGTGCCAGCAGTGAAGCGCCGGTAGCGGCGAGCTCCTACAATGAGCAGTTCTTC.

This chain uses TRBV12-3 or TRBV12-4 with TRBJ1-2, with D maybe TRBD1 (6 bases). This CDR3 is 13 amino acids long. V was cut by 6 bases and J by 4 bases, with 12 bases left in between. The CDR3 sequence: CASRGDRLYGYTF. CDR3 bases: TGTGCCAGCAGGGGAGACAGGCTCTATGGCTACACCTTC.

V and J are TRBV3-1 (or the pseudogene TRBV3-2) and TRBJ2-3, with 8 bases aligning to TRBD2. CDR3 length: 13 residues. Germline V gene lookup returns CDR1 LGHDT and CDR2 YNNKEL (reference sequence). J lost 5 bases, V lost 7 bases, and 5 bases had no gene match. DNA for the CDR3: TGTGCCAGCACCTCTCTAGCGGGAGATACGCAGTATTTT. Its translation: CASTSLAGDTQYF.

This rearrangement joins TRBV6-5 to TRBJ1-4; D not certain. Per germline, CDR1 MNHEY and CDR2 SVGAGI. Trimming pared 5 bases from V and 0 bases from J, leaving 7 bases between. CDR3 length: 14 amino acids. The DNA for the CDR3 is TGTGCCAGCAGTAGGGCTTCAACTAATGAAAAACTGTTTTTT. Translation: CASSRASTNEKLFF.

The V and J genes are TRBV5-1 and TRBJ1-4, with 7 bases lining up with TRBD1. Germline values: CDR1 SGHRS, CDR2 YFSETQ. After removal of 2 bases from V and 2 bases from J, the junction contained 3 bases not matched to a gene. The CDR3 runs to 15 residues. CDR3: CASSFLGGTNEKLFF. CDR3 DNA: TGCGCCAGCAGCTTTCTAGGGGGCACTAATGAAAAACTGTTTTTT.

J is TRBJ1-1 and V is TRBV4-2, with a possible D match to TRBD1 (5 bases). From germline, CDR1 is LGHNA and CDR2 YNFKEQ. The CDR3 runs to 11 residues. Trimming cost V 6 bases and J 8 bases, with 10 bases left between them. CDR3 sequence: CASRLKGEAFF. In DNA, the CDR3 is TGTGCCAGCAGGCTTAAGGGGGAAGCTTTCTTT.

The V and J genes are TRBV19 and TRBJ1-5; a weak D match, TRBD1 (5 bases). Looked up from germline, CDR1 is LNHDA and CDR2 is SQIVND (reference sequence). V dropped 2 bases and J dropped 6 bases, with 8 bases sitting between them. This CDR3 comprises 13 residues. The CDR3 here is CASSIPGSQPQHF. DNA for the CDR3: TGTGCCAGTAGTATACCAGGGAGTCAGCCCCAGCATTTT.

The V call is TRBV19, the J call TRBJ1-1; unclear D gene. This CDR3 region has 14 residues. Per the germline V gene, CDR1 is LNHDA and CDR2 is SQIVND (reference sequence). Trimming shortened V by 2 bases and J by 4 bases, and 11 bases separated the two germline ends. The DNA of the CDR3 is TGTGCCAGTAGTATACTCCTGGTGGCCACTGAAGCTTTCTTT. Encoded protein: CASSILLVATEAFF.

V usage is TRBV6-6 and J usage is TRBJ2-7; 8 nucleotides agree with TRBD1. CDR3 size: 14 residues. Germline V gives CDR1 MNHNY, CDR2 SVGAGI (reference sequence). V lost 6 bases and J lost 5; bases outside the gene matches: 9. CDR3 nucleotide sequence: TGTGCCAGCAGCTTCCTAGACAGGGGCAACGAGCAGTACGTC. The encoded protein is CASSFLDRGNEQYV.

This CDR3 reads CASSRTGIYEQYV. In nucleotides, the CDR3 is TGTGCCAGCAGCAGGACAGGGATCTACGAGCAGTACGTC. The chain couples TRBV6-2 or TRBV6-3 to TRBJ2-7; TRBD1 agrees at 8 bases. The CDR3 covers 13 residues. The germline gives CDR1 MNHEY, CDR2 SVGEGT. The V and J ends lost 6 bases and 3 bases, in that order; junction bases with no gene match: 4.

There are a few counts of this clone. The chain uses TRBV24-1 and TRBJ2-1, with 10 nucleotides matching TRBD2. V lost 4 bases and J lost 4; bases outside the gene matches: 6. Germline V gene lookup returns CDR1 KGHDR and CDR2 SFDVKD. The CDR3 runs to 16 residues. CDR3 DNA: TGTGCCACCAGTGAGCAACAGCGGGGGGGGTACAATGAGCAGTTCTTC. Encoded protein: CATSEQQRGGYNEQFF.

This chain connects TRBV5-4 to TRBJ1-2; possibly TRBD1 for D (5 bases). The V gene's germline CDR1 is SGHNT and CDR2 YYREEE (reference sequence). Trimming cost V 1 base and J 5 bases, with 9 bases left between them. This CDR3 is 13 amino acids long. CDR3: CASSLRGGYGYTF. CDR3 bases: TGTGCCAGCAGCTTGAGGGGTGGGTATGGCTACACCTTC.

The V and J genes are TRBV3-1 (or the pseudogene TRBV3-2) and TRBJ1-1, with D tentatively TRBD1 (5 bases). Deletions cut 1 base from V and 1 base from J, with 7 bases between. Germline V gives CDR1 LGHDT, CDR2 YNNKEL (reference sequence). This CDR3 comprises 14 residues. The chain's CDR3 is CASSQGTGNTEAFF. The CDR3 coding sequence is TGTGCCAGCAGCCAAGGTACAGGGAACACTGAAGCTTTCTTT.

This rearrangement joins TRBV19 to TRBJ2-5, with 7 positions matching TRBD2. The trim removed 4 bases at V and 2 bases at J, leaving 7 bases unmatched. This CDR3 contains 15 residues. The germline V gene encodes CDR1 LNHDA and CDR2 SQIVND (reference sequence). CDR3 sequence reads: CASSTPPGGQETQYF. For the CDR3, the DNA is TGTGCCAGTAGTACCCCCCCCGGGGGGCAAGAGACCCAGTACTTC.